Listed below are T cell receptor beta chains from one sample, sequenced in a study of T-cell reconstitution after alpha-beta-depleted transplantation in children. Via MiXCR, TCRdb re-called the PCR reads, giving one row per CDR3 protein. This table holds approximately 1,000,000 distinct CDR3 sequences, 25% to 30% found once. Sample: PBMCs, mostly from graft donor cells, taken 360 days after TCRalphabeta/CD19-depleted stem cell transplant. The receptors were gathered from a boy under two years old who had a stem cell transplant for SCID, so the T cells may come from the graft donor. Both conserved end residues are part of each CDR3. Each record gives: J gene, clone size, V gene, D gene, CDR3 DNA, CDR3 protein. The D gene is left open where the match is weak. For some rows the clone size is stated as once, few or many, or as a class when expanded; others skip it.

j_gene: TRBJ1-1; abundance: few; v_gene: TRBV19; d_gene: NA; CDR3nt: TGTGCCAGTATGGAAGGGGTTTGGTCGAACACTGAAGCTTTCTTT; CDR3aa: CASMEGVWSNTEAFF
j_gene: TRBJ2-7; abundance: NA; v_gene: TRBV3-1; d_gene: NA; CDR3nt: TGTGCCAGCAGCCAAGTCCACCCACAAAGCGAGCAGTACTTC; CDR3aa: CASSQVHPQSEQYF
j_gene: TRBJ2-2; abundance: NA; v_gene: TRBV5-1; d_gene: NA; CDR3nt: TGCGCCAGCAGCTTGAGATATCGTGGACTCCGTGGTACCGGGGAGCTGTTTTTT; CDR3aa: CASSLRYRGLRGTGELFF
j_gene: TRBJ2-2; abundance: few; v_gene: TRBV15; d_gene: TRBD1; CDR3nt: TGTGCCACCAGCAGAGATAGGGCAGGGGGCACCGGGGAGCTGTTTTTT; CDR3aa: CATSRDRAGGTGELFF
j_gene: TRBJ2-1; abundance: NA; v_gene: TRBV4-2; d_gene: TRBD2; CDR3nt: TGTGCCAGCAGCCGAGTCCCGGGACTAGCGGGAGTAGGATACAATGAGCAGTTCTTC; CDR3aa: CASSRVPGLAGVGYNEQFF
j_gene: TRBJ1-1; abundance: few; v_gene: TRBV12-3/TRBV12-4; d_gene: NA; CDR3nt: TGTGCCAGCAGGGGACGGAATCCACCCGGCGGCACTGAAGCTTTCTTT; CDR3aa: CASRGRNPPGGTEAFF
j_gene: TRBJ1-3; abundance: NA; v_gene: TRBV5-1; d_gene: NA; CDR3nt: TGCGCCAGCAGCGCCTTCTCTGGAAACACCATATATTTT; CDR3aa: CASSAFSGNTIYF
j_gene: TRBJ2-7; abundance: NA; v_gene: TRBV7-2; d_gene: NA; CDR3nt: TGTGCCAGCAGCGCGGGGACGGTGAGCTCCTACGAGCAGTACTTC; CDR3aa: CASSAGTVSSYEQYF
j_gene: TRBJ2-1; abundance: NA; v_gene: TRBV4-3; d_gene: NA; CDR3nt: TGCGCCAGCAGCCAAGCGGGGTGGCCGGCGGATGAGCAGTTCTTC; CDR3aa: CASSQAGWPADEQFF
j_gene: TRBJ1-4; abundance: few; v_gene: TRBV4-1; d_gene: TRBD1; CDR3nt: TGCGCCAGCAGCCGGGACAGACTCACTAATGAAAAACTGTTTTTT; CDR3aa: CASSRDRLTNEKLFF
j_gene: TRBJ2-7; abundance: few; v_gene: TRBV10-3; d_gene: TRBD1; CDR3nt: TGTGCCATCAGTGTGACAGGGGTCACCCACGAGCAGTACTTC; CDR3aa: CAISVTGVTHEQYF
j_gene: TRBJ2-3; abundance: once; v_gene: TRBV20-1; d_gene: TRBD1; CDR3nt: TGCAGTGCTAGAGACCCGGGACAGTCCACAGATAAGCAGTATTTT; CDR3aa: CSARDPGQSTDKQYF
j_gene: TRBJ2-5; abundance: few; v_gene: TRBV5-1; d_gene: NA; CDR3nt: TGCGCCAGCAGCTTGCTGACAGGCGGTAGAGAGACCCAGTACTTC; CDR3aa: CASSLLTGGRETQYF
j_gene: TRBJ2-5; abundance: NA; v_gene: TRBV7-7; d_gene: NA; CDR3nt: TGTGCCAGCAGCTGGAGCAGGGGAGAGACCCAGTACTTC; CDR3aa: CASSWSRGETQYF
j_gene: TRBJ1-4; abundance: NA; v_gene: TRBV2; d_gene: NA; CDR3nt: TGTGCCAGCGAGTGGGCGGGCGAAAAACTGTTTTTT; CDR3aa: CASEWAGEKLFF
j_gene: TRBJ2-2; abundance: NA; v_gene: TRBV5-4; d_gene: TRBD1; CDR3nt: TGTGCCAGCAGCGTATACAGGGGTGCGGCCGGGGAGCTGTTTTTT; CDR3aa: CASSVYRGAAGELFF
j_gene: TRBJ2-7; abundance: NA; v_gene: TRBV20-1; d_gene: NA; CDR3nt: TGCAGTGCTAGAGATGTGGGGTTTAACTCCTACGAGCAGTACTTC; CDR3aa: CSARDVGFNSYEQYF
j_gene: TRBJ2-2; abundance: NA; v_gene: TRBV6-1; d_gene: TRBD1; CDR3nt: TGTGCCAGCCGCCGGGACAGTAACACCGGGGAGCTGTTTTTT; CDR3aa: CASRRDSNTGELFF
j_gene: TRBJ2-5; abundance: few; v_gene: TRBV19; d_gene: NA; CDR3nt: TGTGCCAGTAGTGGGCACGTGTACCAAGAGACCCAGTACTTC; CDR3aa: CASSGHVYQETQYF
j_gene: TRBJ2-7; abundance: NA; v_gene: TRBV4-1; d_gene: NA; CDR3nt: TGCGCCAGCAGCCATACAATGCGGGCACCCTTCTCCTACGAGCAGTACTTC; CDR3aa: CASSHTMRAPFSYEQYF
j_gene: TRBJ2-3; abundance: few; v_gene: TRBV20-1; d_gene: NA; CDR3nt: TGCAGTGCTAGTAGGTCCGCAGATACGCAGTATTTT; CDR3aa: CSASRSADTQYF
j_gene: TRBJ1-1; abundance: many; v_gene: TRBV5-1; d_gene: TRBD1; CDR3nt: TGTGCCAGCAGTTCTCGGACAGGGATGAACACTGAAGCTTTCTTT; CDR3aa: CASSSRTGMNTEAFF
j_gene: TRBJ1-3; abundance: NA; v_gene: TRBV15; d_gene: TRBD1; CDR3nt: TGTGCCACCAGCCGTTCGACAGGGAACCCCTCTGGAAACACCATATATTTT; CDR3aa: CATSRSTGNPSGNTIYF
j_gene: TRBJ2-4; abundance: many; v_gene: TRBV20-1; d_gene: TRBD2; CDR3nt: TGCAGTGCTAGAGAGGCGACTAGCTCCAAAAACATTCAGTACTTC; CDR3aa: CSAREATSSKNIQYF